The clone carrying this T cell receptor beta chain was observed a single time. One end of the junction fails to match germline, which may point to a read error. This CDR3 has 13 residues. Germline V lookup: CDR1 SSHAT, CDR2 FNYEAQ (reference sequence). Produced via immunoSEQ multiplex PCR; TCRdb's table is partial and in-frame only. The repertoire holds 91,000 or so clones, 85% to 90% seen once, with approximately 1.9% in the top ten. This sample stems from a study of OX40 agonist ivuxolimab in advanced cancers. The chain is built from TRBV7-7 and TRBJ1-1; no clear D. This TCR came from an adult with an advanced solid tumor such as melanoma, head and neck, liver or kidney cancer. This material consisted of CD4+ or CD8+ T cells sorted from blood, taken in a trial of the OX40 agonist ivuxolimab. In nucleotides, the CDR3 is TGTGCTAGCAGCCGGACCGTGAACACTGAAGCTTTCTTT. It specifies CASSRTVNTEAFF.